A selection of T cell receptor beta chains follows, all from one sample in a study of sequential checkpoint blockade in melanoma. TCRdb's table, derived via immunoSEQ multiplex PCR, lists solely in-frame clones and lacks some. Of just over 6,000 clones detected, roughly a fifth appear once; the ten largest clones hold roughly 15%. Source: tumor tissue (inferred from file names), taken from a patient given nivolumab and ipilimumab in sequence. These receptors all stem from a human donor with melanoma. CDR3s include the opening cysteine and the closing phenylalanine or tryptophan. Each record gives: clone size, V gene, D gene, J gene, CDR3 DNA, CDR3 protein. The D gene is left open where the match is weak. Part of the rows lack a size; the others show once, few, many or a class for expanded clones.

>NA|TRBV11-3|NA|TRBJ2-7
TGTGCCAGCAGCAGAGGAGGGGAAAGCTCCTACGAGCAGTACTTC
CASSRGGESSYEQYF
>few|TRBV6-8|TRBD1|TRBJ1-3
TGTGCCAGCAGTCGGGACAGGGGATTAGGAAACACCATATATTTT
CASSRDRGLGNTIYF
>few|TRBV10-2|NA|TRBJ2-3
TGCGCCAGCAGTGAGTCGCTTTTAGGGAATAGCACAGATACGCAGTATTTT
CASSESLLGNSTDTQYF
>many|TRBV11-3|NA|TRBJ2-7
TGTGCCAGCAGCTTAGTTAGTTTTAGGGTCGATGACGAGCAGTACTTC
CASSLVSFRVDDEQYF
>few|TRBV2|TRBD1|TRBJ1-2
TGTGCCAGCAGCCGACAGGGGGGGCACTATGGCTACACCTTC
CASSRQGGHYGYTF
>NA|TRBV27|TRBD1|TRBJ2-1
TGTGCCAGCAGTCCCCGCAGGACAGGTGACAGCAATGAGCAGTTCTTC
CASSPRRTGDSNEQFF
>many|TRBV4-1|NA|TRBJ2-7
TGCGCCAGCAGCCTTACCCCGGGGGCAGGGTCCTACGAGCAGTACTTC
CASSLTPGAGSYEQYF
>few|TRBV15|NA|TRBJ2-2
TGTGCCACCAGCAGAGGACTCTCCCGAAAATTGGGGAGCACCGGGGAGCTGTTTTTT
CATSRGLSRKLGSTGELFF
>few|TRBV6-8|NA|TRBJ1-2
TGTGCCAGCAGTTACTCTGGGGCTCTGGCTAACTATGGCTACACCTTC
CASSYSGALANYGYTF
>NA|TRBV19|TRBD1|TRBJ1-5
TGTGCCAGTAGTATATTCCGGGACAGACTCAATCAGCCCCAGCATTTT
CASSIFRDRLNQPQHF
>NA|TRBV19|TRBD2|TRBJ2-1
TGTGCCAGTACGGATAGCGGGAGCTCCTACAATGAGCAGTTCTTC
CASTDSGSSYNEQFF
>NA|TRBV19|TRBD1|TRBJ1-5
TGTGCCAGTAGTATAACAGGGGGCTGGGGTCAGCCCCAGCATTTT
CASSITGGWGQPQHF
>NA|TRBV14|NA|TRBJ2-3
TGTGCCAGCAGCCAAGGCCACCCGGATACGCAGTATTTT
CASSQGHPDTQYF
>many|TRBV6-8|TRBD1|TRBJ2-7
TGTGCCAGCCGGGACAGGGTGAGCGAGCAGTACTTC
CASRDRVSEQYF
>NA|TRBV23-1|TRBD1|TRBJ2-7
TGCGCCAGCAGCTTGGGACAGACCTACGAGCAGTACTTC
CASSLGQTYEQYF
>few|TRBV19|TRBD2|TRBJ2-1
TGTGCCAGTAGTACGAGCGGGAGGGGGATTGGGCAGTTCTTC
CASSTSGRGIGQFF
>medium-sized|TRBV11-3|NA|TRBJ1-1
TGTGCCAGCAGCGTGGGGACGGTGAACACTGAAGCTTTCTTT
CASSVGTVNTEAFF
>few|TRBV6-8|TRBD1|TRBJ1-1
TGTGCCAGCAGACCCAGGGGGTTCTGGTTAGCTTTCTTT
CASRPRGFWLAFF
>NA|TRBV19|TRBD2|TRBJ2-1
TGTGCCAGTAGTATTCTTAGCGGGGGTGACAATGAGCAGTTCTTC
CASSILSGGDNEQFF
>NA|TRBV19|NA|TRBJ1-3
TGTGCCAGTACCCCAAGGGGAACTGGAAACACCATATATTTT
CASTPRGTGNTIYF